The 30 T cell receptor beta chains reported below all come from one sample, sequenced in a study of regulatory T cells in long-lasting Graves disease. HTBI primers from iRepertoire and Arm-PCR of CDR3 regions yielded the TCR beta libraries. Each CDR3 protein gets one entry after TCRdb re-called the multiplex PCR reads with MiXCR. Here the sample spans about 560,000 distinct CDR3 sequences, 15% to 20% being singletons. Time point reported: newly diagnosed GD, antithyroid drugs for less than 3 months. From RNA extracted from PBMCs, the TCR library was made. The data also belong to a second study, concerning T cells in Graves' hyperthyroidism and ophthalmopathy.

The sequences come from peripheral blood mononuclear cells (PBMCs), collected at new diagnosis, from a patient treated with antithyroid drugs. Receptors originate from a man aged 18 to 30 with Graves disease.

Only a few counts were recorded for this clonotype. The V call is TRBV20-1, the J call TRBJ2-7; a weak D match, TRBD1 (6 bases). V gave up 8 bases and J gave up 7 bases, with 18 bases separating them. The CDR3 is made up of 12 amino acids. From germline, CDR1 is DFQATT and CDR2 SNEGSKA (reference sequence). In DNA, the CDR3 is TGCAGTCGACAGGTCGGGTCGCAGGAGCAGTACTTC. This translates into CSRQVGSQEQYF.

The table lists this clonotype with many counts. This sequence joins TRBV6-2 or TRBV6-3 and TRBJ2-7, with 8 bases fitting TRBD2. The germline V gene encodes CDR1 MNHEY and CDR2 SVGEGT. The CDR3 is made up of 15 amino acids. V lost 2 bases to trimming and J lost 1 base; unmatched junction nucleotides: 4. This CDR3 is CASSYTGRASYEQYF. The CDR3 nucleotides read TGTGCCAGCAGTTACACCGGGAGGGCATCCTACGAGCAGTACTTC.

This clonotype was recorded at least ten times. The chain has TRBV7-8 and TRBJ1-5; D not resolved. Germline loops: CDR1 SGHVS, CDR2 FQNEAQ. The CDR3 runs 16 residues. V lost 3 bases and J lost 2, with 14 bases in between. CDR3 protein: CASSFSTPAGNQPQHF. The DNA of the CDR3 is TGTGCCAGCAGCTTTTCGACCCCGGCGGGCAATCAGCCCCAGCATTTT.

In this sample, this clonotype turned up many times. V is TRBV28 and J is TRBJ2-7; D could derive from TRBD1 or TRBD2 (6 bases each). The CDR3 has 11 amino acids. CDR1 and CDR2 from the germline V gene are MDHEN and SYDVKM. Trimming removed 5 bases from V and 7 bases from J, with 9 bases in between. This chain's CDR3 is CASSGGPEQYF. The CDR3 coding sequence is TGTGCCAGCAGTGGGGGGCCTGAGCAGTACTTC.

The chain is built from TRBV27 and TRBJ2-3; no firm D call. The germline V gene encodes CDR1 MNHEY and CDR2 SMNVEV (reference sequence). Trimming stripped 1 base from V and 5 bases from J, with 4 bases between. This CDR3 comprises 12 residues. The CDR3: CASSLYKDTQYF. The DNA of the CDR3 is TGTGCCAGCAGTTTATACAAAGATACGCAGTATTTT.

This clonotype was observed a handful of times. The junction shows a germline mismatch at one end, possibly a read error. The chain carries TRBV28 and TRBJ2-1, with D perhaps matching TRBD1 or TRBD2 (7 bases each). CDR3 length equals 15 residues. CDR1 is MDHEN and CDR2 is SYDVKM in the germline V gene. CDR3 sequence: CASTKGRGPYNGQFF. CDR3 DNA sequence: TGTGCCAGCACAAAGGGGAGGGGGCCCTACAATGGGCAGTTCTTC.

This clonotype has a count of ten or more. V is TRBV27 and J is TRBJ1-5; D not resolved. CDR3 size: 14 residues. Germline lookup yields CDR1 MNHEY and CDR2 SMNVEV (reference sequence). V was cut by 3 bases and J by 7 bases, with 13 bases left in between. The CDR3 is CASSLRRSGQPQHF. CDR3 DNA sequence: TGTGCCAGCAGTTTGAGGAGGAGTGGACAGCCCCAGCATTTT.

This clonotype was observed at least ten times. The chain has TRBV5-1 and TRBJ2-7; D gene ambiguous. Trimming took 4 bases from V and 6 from J, leaving 17 bases between them. CDR1 and CDR2 from the germline V gene are SGHRS and YFSETQ. There are 14 residues in the CDR3. For the CDR3, the DNA is TGCGCCAGCAGCATGGCCACTCAGGCAGGCGAGCAGTACTTC. Amino acids: CASSMATQAGEQYF.

This clonotype was seen ten or more times. The CDR3 reads CASSPPGRGTEAFF. CDR3 DNA sequence: TGTGCCAGCAGCCCCCCTGGGAGAGGCACTGAAGCTTTCTTT. The gene calls are TRBV3-1 and TRBJ1-1; D uncertain. Between the trimmed V and J ends, which lost 4 bases and 4 bases, there was a span of 13 bases. Germline V gene data show CDR1 as LGHDT and CDR2 as YNNKEL (reference sequence). This CDR3 region has 14 residues.

The table lists this clonotype with many counts. The chain links TRBV3-1 to TRBJ2-7; 13 bases align to TRBD2. Germline CDR1 is LGHDT and CDR2 is YNNKEL (reference sequence). V shed 10 bases and J 2 bases; nucleotides not matched to a gene: 2. The CDR3 is made up of 13 amino acids. The CDR3 DNA sequence: TGTGCCACCGGACTAGCGGGAGCCTACGAGCAGTACTTC. Translation: CATGLAGAYEQYF.

In this sample, this clonotype turned up many times. V is TRBV3-1 and J is TRBJ1-1, with TRBD1 matching 8 bases. The V and J ends lost 0 bases and 3 bases, in that order; junction bases with no gene match: 9. The CDR3 totals 17 residues. Looked up from germline, CDR1 is LGHDT and CDR2 is YNNKEL (reference sequence). CDR3 nucleotides: TGTGCCAGCAGCCAAGATCGCCTCGACAGGGGTGACACTGAAGCTTTCTTT. It specifies CASSQDRLDRGDTEAFF.

The sample holds many counts of this clonotype. This chain uses TRBV20-1 with TRBJ2-5; TRBD2 matches 12 bases. The junction had 5 bases not matched to a gene; V was cut back by 1 base and J by 5 bases. The CDR3 is 15 residues long. Looked up from germline, CDR1 is DFQATT and CDR2 is SNEGSKA (reference sequence). DNA of the CDR3: TGCAGTGCTAGAGGGACTAGCGGGATTGGGGAGACCCAGTACTTC. Protein: CSARGTSGIGETQYF.

This clonotype has at least ten counts. The chain combines TRBV30 with TRBJ1-4, with TRBD1 matching over 7 bases. V trimming: 2 bases; J trimming: 5 bases; junction bases outside the gene matches: 2. Germline V gene sequence: CDR1 GTSNPN, CDR2 SVGIG (reference sequence). The CDR3 is 13 residues long. CDR3 DNA sequence: TGTGCCTGGAGTACAGGGGCAAATGAAAAACTGTTTTTT. As protein: CAWSTGANEKLFF.

In this sample, this clonotype turned up a few times. V gene TRBV30 combines with J gene TRBJ2-1, with D perhaps TRBD1 or TRBD2 (5 bases each). From germline, CDR1 is GTSNPN and CDR2 SVGIG (reference sequence). This CDR3 is 14 amino acids long. V shed 0 bases and J shed 6 bases, with 12 bases lying between them. CDR3 loop: CAWSVPGAGNEQFF. As DNA, the CDR3 is TGTGCCTGGAGTGTCCCCGGGGCCGGCAATGAGCAGTTCTTC. Drawing the rest from reference TRBV30 and TRBJ2-1, the complete variable domain is SQTIHQWPATLVQPVGSPLSLECTVEGTSNPNLYWYRQAAGRGLQLLFYSVGIGQISSEVPQNLSASRPQDRQFILSSKKLLLSDSGFYLCAWSVPGAGNEQFFGPGTRLTVL.

A few counts support this clonotype. The chain has TRBV5-1 and TRBJ2-2; D gene ambiguous. Germline CDR1 reads SGHRS; CDR2 reads YFSETQ. This CDR3 comprises 15 residues. V lost 6 bases to trimming and J lost 4 bases, with 16 bases between them. DNA of the CDR3: TGCGCCAGCACCTATTCGCGTGTCGGCACCGGGGAGCTGTTTTTT. It codes for CASTYSRVGTGELFF. Together with reference TRBV5-1 and TRBJ2-2, the CDR3 gives the full variable domain: KAGVTQTPRYLIKTRGQQVTLSCSPISGHRSVSWYQQTPGQGLQFLFEYFSETQRNKGNFPGRFSGRQFSNSRSEMNVSTLELGDSALYLCASTYSRVGTGELFFGEGSRLTVL.

This clonotype was detected ten times or more. V gene TRBV3-1 combines with J gene TRBJ1-1; 10 positions agree with TRBD1. The CDR3 is made up of 16 amino acids. J gave up 5 bases and V 0 bases, and 6 bases lay outside the gene matches. In germline, CDR1 is LGHDT, CDR2 YNNKEL (reference sequence). In DNA form, the CDR3 reads TGTGCCAGCAGCCAAGATTTCGGACAGGGGGAAACTGAAGCTTTCTTT. It translates to CASSQDFGQGETEAFF. Looking up the rest from reference TRBV3-1 and TRBJ1-1 gives the full variable domain: DTAVSQTPKYLVTQMGNDKSIKCEQNLGHDTMYWYKQDSKKFLKIMFSYNNKELIINETVPNRFSPKSPDKAHLNLHINSLELGDSAVYFCASSQDFGQGETEAFFGQGTRLTVV.

This clonotype was detected many times. The genes are TRBV11-2 and TRBJ2-5, with D maybe TRBD2 (5 bases). Germline V gene data show CDR1 as SGHAT and CDR2 as FQNNGV. The ends were cut back, 2 bases at V and 6 bases at J, with 13 bases in the middle. This CDR3 comprises 14 residues. CDR3 nucleotides: TGTGCCAGCAGCTTAAGGTGGGAGTTACAGACCCAGTACTTC. Protein sequence: CASSLRWELQTQYF.

In this sample, this clonotype turned up once. A read error likely explains this, since a far larger clone differs by one base. The rearrangement uses TRBV5-1 and TRBJ2-1; D ambiguous. This CDR3 region has 15 residues. CDR1 is SGHRS and CDR2 is YFSETQ in the germline V gene. In DNA, the CDR3 is TGTGCCAGCAGCTTATCGCGCCCTCCCCCCTATGAGCAGTTCTTC. Protein product: CASSLSRPPPYEQFF.

In its sample, this clonotype was seen a few times. This chain links TRBV4-1 with TRBJ2-1; D is perhaps TRBD2 (6 bases). Trimming removed 4 bases at V and 0 bases at J, with 16 bases between. The CDR3 has 17 amino acids. Germline V gene data show CDR1 as MGHRA and CDR2 as YSYEKL. The chain's CDR3 is CASSLGMGGFSYNEQFF. The CDR3 DNA is TGCGCCAGCAGCCTTGGAATGGGGGGTTTCTCCTACAATGAGCAGTTCTTC.

The chain uses TRBV6-1 and TRBJ2-1, with a weak D call TRBD1 (6 bases). CDR3 length: 15 residues. Per germline, CDR1 MNHNS and CDR2 SASEGT. V gave up 5 bases and J gave up 3 bases, with 14 bases separating them. The CDR3 here is CASSPVKGVYNEQFF. The CDR3 DNA sequence: TGTGCCAGCAGTCCTGTAAAGGGGGTCTACAATGAGCAGTTCTTC.

This clonotype was recorded many times. The chain carries TRBV7-9 and TRBJ2-1; 10 bases line up with TRBD2. Trimming at V came to 5 bases and at J to 8 bases, leaving 12 bases not matched to a gene. From germline, CDR1 is SEHNR and CDR2 FQNEAQ (reference sequence). The CDR3 is 16 amino acids. DNA of the CDR3: TGTGCCAGCAGCACAGGGGCTAGCGGGAGTCTCGATGAGCAGTTCTTC. Protein sequence: CASSTGASGSLDEQFF.

This clonotype was observed at least ten times. The rearrangement links TRBV20-1 to TRBJ1-5, with D perhaps matching TRBD1 (5 bases). Germline V gives CDR1 DFQATT, CDR2 SNEGSKA (reference sequence). The CDR3 loop spans 14 amino acids. Deletions cut 6 bases from V and 3 bases from J, with 15 bases between. The CDR3 is CSATRGRPNQPQHF. The DNA for the CDR3 is TGCAGTGCAACCCGGGGACGGCCCAATCAGCCCCAGCATTTT.

This clonotype showed up just a few times. This chain joins TRBV6-1 and TRBJ2-7; D might be TRBD1 (5 bases). V was trimmed by 7 bases and J by 6 bases, leaving 10 bases between them. This CDR3 is 11 amino acids long. From germline, CDR1 is MNHNS and CDR2 SASEGT. This CDR3 is CASKTGAEQYF. The CDR3 region has the DNA TGTGCCAGCAAAACAGGTGCCGAGCAGTACTTC.

The chain links TRBV6-1 to TRBJ2-2; no reliable D call. Germline-derived CDR1 and CDR2 are MNHNS and SASEGT. Trimming pared 6 bases from V and 6 bases from J, leaving 11 bases between. The CDR3 totals 13 residues. The CDR3 bases are TGTGCCAGCAGATACTCCATATCCGGGGAGCTGTTTTTT. As protein: CASRYSISGELFF.

This clonotype came up a few times. The chain joins TRBV10-2 to TRBJ1-5; the D gene is possibly TRBD1 (5 bases). Trimming pared 3 bases from V and 0 bases from J, leaving 12 bases between. The CDR3 spans 16 residues. CDR1 is WSHSY, CDR2 SAAADI, per germline. In nucleotides, the CDR3 is TGCGCCAGCAGTGATACCCTGGGGGGTAGCAATCAGCCCCAGCATTTT. Translating gives CASSDTLGGSNQPQHF.

The CDR3 nucleotides read TGTGCCAGCAGTATAACAAACGGAAGTGGCGAGCAGTACTTC. The encoded protein is CASSITNGSGEQYF. The rearrangement uses TRBV27 and TRBJ2-7; D is undetermined. The CDR3 length is 14 residues. Germline V gene lookup returns CDR1 MNHEY and CDR2 SMNVEV (reference sequence). Trimming took 5 bases from V and 6 from J, leaving 17 bases between them.

This clonotype was picked up many times. The rearrangement joins TRBV20-1 to TRBJ1-2; D perhaps matches TRBD1 (5 bases). Trimming pared 5 bases from V and 7 bases from J, leaving 20 bases between. The CDR3 extends over 14 amino acids. From germline, CDR1 is DFQATT and CDR2 SNEGSKA (reference sequence). This CDR3 reads CSASRWDDPRGYTF. The CDR3 DNA follows: TGCAGTGCTTCACGTTGGGACGACCCTCGTGGCTACACCTTC.

With respect to this clonotype: This is likely an artifact of a read error, given a far larger clone one base away. This chain connects TRBV11-2 to TRBJ2-7; D is ambiguous. The CDR3 contains 13 residues. The germline CDR1 and CDR2 sequences are SGHAT and FQNNGV. Trimming took 1 base from V and 7 from J, leaving 11 bases between them. The CDR3 DNA reads TGTGCCAGCAGCTTAGTGGGGTCCGGGGAGCAGTACTTC. This codes for CASSLVGSGEQYF.

In this sample, this clonotype turned up a few times. The rearrangement links TRBV20-1 to TRBJ1-2; the match to TRBD1 covers 7 bases. The length of the CDR3 is 11 residues. V lost 7 bases, J lost 7 bases, and 6 bases stayed unmatched. Germline CDR1 DFQATT, CDR2 SNEGSKA (reference sequence). DNA of the CDR3: TGCAGTGTCGACAGGGTGGTTGGCTACACCTTC. Protein sequence: CSVDRVVGYTF.

In its sample, this clonotype was seen a few times. The final CDR3 position lacks the conserved phenylalanine or tryptophan, pointing to a likely read error. This chain joins TRBV6-4 and TRBJ2-7, with TRBD2 as a possible D gene (6 bases). V was clipped by 7 bases and J by 5 bases, with 21 bases between them. The germline V gene has CDR1 MRHNA and CDR2 SNTAGT. CDR3 length: 15 amino acids. The CDR3 coding sequence is TGTGCCAGCACCCCCTCCTGGGGGAGGAAGAACGAGCAGTACCTC. Amino acids: CASTPSWGRKNEQYL.